This T cell receptor beta chain is drawn from a study of T cell repertoires in cytomegalovirus infection. Overall study results and limits: HLA-C-restricted CMV clonotypes gave the most frequent clonotype in two of eight donors.

This clonotype was counted at least ten times. Its antigen remains unidentified. Each CDR3 protein is one row after TCRdb ran MiXCR on the reads. The table lists some 250,000 distinct CDR3 sequences, approximately 9.1% of them singletons. This CDR3 spans 18 amino acids. The V end lost 4 bases, the J end lost 0 bases, and 19 bases lay between the germline ends. The receptor was derived from a human donor in good health (CMV status not recorded). Some clones in this sample may be carry-over from other donors' samples. Input material: PBMCs. The chain links TRBV12-3 or TRBV12-4 to TRBJ2-4; D may be TRBD1 (6 bases). CDR3 sequence (DNA): TGTGCCAGCAGTTCTCGAGGGTGGACAGATCAAGCCAAAAACATTCAGTACTTC. Translation gives CASSSRGWTDQAKNIQYF.